This T cell receptor (beta chain) was found in a study of blood T cell repertoires in COVID-19. Study-level background: From the United States, Italy and Spain came samples of acute and convalescent COVID-19. In each case, the material was cDNA or gDNA derived from T cells, B-cell-depleted T cells, or PBMCs.

Original processing notes: Amplified reference gene primers provided the basis for estimating nucleated cell counts. Profiled with immunoSEQ multiplex PCR; TCRdb holds only in-frame clones, not every one. That table furnishes V, J and clone size, whereas the DNA furnished D and trimming. Seen here are approximately 190,000 clones, roughly 80% observed once, and the top ten hold approximately 15%. With 7 bases removed from V and 0 bases from J, the gap between germline ends came to 7 bases. The CDR3 totals 13 residues. The germline gives CDR1 MDHEN, CDR2 SYDVKM. The chain recombines TRBV28 with TRBJ1-3; D possibly corresponds to TRBD1 (6 bases). The specimen was peripheral blood. The receptor's source is a man in his 60s with active or convalescent COVID-19. The chain's CDR3 is CASMDSSGNTIYF. As DNA, the CDR3 is TGTGCCAGCATGGACAGCTCTGGAAACACCATATATTTT.